This is a list of T cell receptor beta chains from one sample in a study of Ad26.COV2.S vaccination and SARS-CoV-2 variants. The assay was immunoSEQ multiplex PCR, and TCRdb's table has in-frame clones only and misses some. The top ten clones hold more than 1.5% of a sample with 410,000 or so clones, approximately 92% of them seen once. The sample here was peripheral blood, taken in a trial of Ad26.COV2.S vaccine versus placebo. These receptors originate from a person between 18 and 60 years old who received the Ad26.COV2.S COVID-19 vaccine or a placebo. Each CDR3 is given with its conserved first and last residue. The D gene is left open where the match is weak.

j_call	d_call	v_call	cdr3_aa	cdr3_nt
TRBJ2-2	TRBD2	TRBV27	CASSPHPGLAGSGELFF	TGTGCCAGCAGTCCTCATCCTGGACTAGCGGGGAGCGGGGAGCTGTTTTTT
TRBJ2-7	TRBD1	TRBV19	CASSIVTGPYEQYF	TGTGCCAGTAGTATTGTGACAGGGCCCTACGAGCAGTACTTC
TRBJ2-1	NA	TRBV30	CAFTGPPNNEQFF	TGTGCCTTCACAGGTCCCCCTAACAATGAGCAGTTCTTC
TRBJ1-1	TRBD1	TRBV3-1/TRBV3-2	CASSRGDSHTEAFF	TGTGCCAGCAGTCGCGGGGACAGCCACACTGAAGCTTTCTTT
TRBJ2-5	TRBD1	TRBV19	CASSGTGTSEETQYF	TGTGCCAGTTCCGGGACAGGGACCTCAGAAGAGACCCAGTACTTC
TRBJ2-1	TRBD1	TRBV25-1	CASSEGTGSSNEQFF	TGTGCCAGCAGCGAGGGGACAGGGTCCAGCAATGAGCAGTTCTTC
TRBJ1-6	NA	TRBV21-1	CASSKRQGQTSPLHF	TGTGCCAGCAGCAAACGACAGGGGCAAACTTCACCCCTCCACTTT
TRBJ2-3	TRBD2	TRBV3-1/TRBV3-2	CASSPETSGGFTDTQYF	TGTGCCAGCAGCCCCGAGACTAGCGGGGGGTTCACAGATACGCAGTATTTT
TRBJ1-2	NA	TRBV6-2/TRBV6-3	CASSYSRFEGYGYTF	TGTGCCAGCAGTTACTCGAGGTTCGAAGGCTATGGCTACACCTTC
TRBJ2-7	NA	TRBV11-3	CASSLGRRERSYEQYF	TGTGCCAGCAGCTTAGGTCGCAGGGAACGGTCCTACGAGCAGTACTTC